This TCR beta chain came from a study of blood T cell repertoires in COVID-19. Seattle researchers signed up patients amid active infection and tracked them longitudinally. Original data processing: Estimation of nucleated cell counts relied on the amplification of reference gene primers. Profiling relied on immunoSEQ multiplex PCR, and the TCRdb table lists in-frame clones only, not all of them. For V, J and clone size, that table is used; D and trimming come from the DNA. The sample has some 200,000 clones, just under 90% seen once; the top ten hold under 15%. This clone occurred a few times. Germline V gene lookup returns CDR1 MGHRA and CDR2 YSYEKL. CDR3 length: 12 residues. Trimming took 4 bases from V and 2 from J, leaving 5 bases between them.

The rearrangement uses TRBV4-1 and TRBJ1-1, with D perhaps TRBD1 (5 bases). The clonotype was recovered from a woman aged 70-85 years with COVID-19, enrolled during active disease. Specimen: peripheral blood. CDR3 residues: CASSRTNTEAFF. Written as DNA, the CDR3 is TGCGCCAGCAGCCGGACAAACACTGAAGCTTTCTTT.